This TCR beta chain was sequenced during a study of blood T cell repertoires in COVID-19. The method was immunoSEQ multiplex PCR; TCRdb's version includes in-frame clones alone and lacks a portion of them. The table has tens of thousands of clones, roughly four fifths seen once. In germline, CDR1 is SNHLY, CDR2 FYNNEI. V lost 8 bases to trimming and J lost 6 bases; unmatched junction nucleotides: 3. The CDR3 loop spans 12 amino acids. Seattle patient enrollment occurred during active infection, with longitudinal follow-up thereafter. Sample: peripheral blood. The rearrangement joins TRBV2 to TRBJ2-7; the match to TRBD1 covers 11 bases. The sequence derives from a man between 60 and 70 years old with COVID-19, enrolled during active disease. CDR3 DNA sequence: TGTGCCAGCCCCGGGACAGGGGGCGAGCAGTACTTC. It translates to CASPGTGGEQYF.